A single sample gave rise to the 15 T cell receptor beta chains below, sequenced in a study of T cell repertoires in cytomegalovirus infection. TCRdb called the reads again in MiXCR, with one record for every CDR3 protein. This table holds approximately 590,000 distinct CDR3 sequences, around two fifths found once. What these receptors recognize is not known. The sample in question was cultured PBMCs, obtained from culture after CMV antigen stimulation. The origin of the receptors is a human donor in good health (CMV status not recorded). Some clones in this sample may be carry-over from other donors' samples.

The sample holds a few counts of this clonotype. The chain employs TRBV12-3 or TRBV12-4 and TRBJ2-1; D is perhaps TRBD1 (6 bases). Trimming stripped 4 bases from V and 0 bases from J, with 13 bases between. There are 16 residues in the CDR3. The CDR3 nucleotides are TGTGCCAGCAGTTATCCAGGGGCGAGCTCCTACAATGAGCAGTTCTTC. This codes for CASSYPGASSYNEQFF.

There are a few counts of this clonotype. The rearrangement uses TRBV27 and TRBJ1-6; 8 positions match TRBD1. The J segment lost 0 bases and the V segment lost 5 bases, leaving 6 bases of the junction unmatched. Germline lookup yields CDR1 MNHEY and CDR2 SMNVEV (reference sequence). The CDR3 totals 17 residues. Written as DNA, the CDR3 is TGTGCCAGCAGTATCAGGACAGGGCCCTCCTATAATTCACCCCTCCACTTT. Its translation is CASSIRTGPSYNSPLHF.

There are many counts of this clonotype. The chain has TRBV7-2 and TRBJ2-3; TRBD2 is a possible D gene (6 bases). Trimming took off 1 base at V and 2 bases at J, with 10 bases between the two ends. The germline V gene encodes CDR1 SGHTA and CDR2 FQGNSA. This CDR3 is built from 15 residues. The CDR3 is CASSLVGEVTDTQYF. In DNA form, the CDR3 reads TGTGCCAGCAGCTTAGTCGGGGAGGTCACAGATACGCAGTATTTT.

As for this clonotype: A much bigger clone sits one base away, suggesting this may be a read error. J is TRBJ2-1 and V is TRBV7-8, with no clear D. Germline assignment: CDR1 SGHVS and CDR2 FQNEAQ. The CDR3 length is 15 residues. CDR3 residues: CASSLELVSYNGQFF. The DNA for the CDR3 is TGTGCCAGCAGCTTAGAGTTGGTTTCCTACAATGGGCAGTTCTTC.

CDR3 bases: TGCGCCAGCAGCCCCGGGAGGGTCGGGGAAAAACTGTTTTTT. Translation: CASSPGRVGEKLFF. The J gene is TRBJ1-4, the V gene TRBV5-1; no clear D gene. With 4 bases removed from V and 8 bases from J, the gap between germline ends came to 15 bases. The germline V gene has CDR1 SGHRS and CDR2 YFSETQ. The CDR3 spans 14 residues.

The J gene is TRBJ2-4, the V gene TRBV6-5; D remains unclear. V was clipped by 7 bases and J by 9 bases, with 10 bases between them. This CDR3 is 11 amino acids long. Germline V CDR1 and CDR2: MNHEY, SVGAGI. CDR3 sequence reads: CASTRWGIQYF. The CDR3 DNA sequence: TGTGCCAGCACCCGTTGGGGCATTCAGTACTTC.

There are many counts of this clonotype. The chain links TRBV7-2 to TRBJ2-3; 8 positions agree with TRBD2. This CDR3 comprises 14 residues. Germline-derived CDR1 and CDR2 are SGHTA and FQGNSA. Unmatched junction bases numbered 3, after V lost 3 bases and J lost 4 bases. CDR3 residues: CASSFGGGADTQYF. As DNA, the CDR3 is TGTGCCAGCAGCTTCGGGGGGGGGGCAGATACGCAGTATTTT.

The V gene is TRBV6-8, the J gene TRBJ2-5; D is ambiguous. The V end was cut by 8 bases, the J end by 4 bases, with 11 bases between. Germline CDR1 reads MNHGY; CDR2 reads SAAAGT. This CDR3 is 12 amino acids long. CDR3 amino acids: CASSLQRETQYF. The CDR3 DNA sequence: TGTGCCAGCTCCTTACAGAGAGAGACCCAGTACTTC.

The genes are TRBV12-3 or TRBV12-4 and TRBJ2-2; D not resolved. The CDR3 extends over 12 amino acids. V shed 7 bases and J shed 4 bases, with 7 bases lying between them. CDR3: CASTAITGELFF. In nucleotides, the CDR3 is TGTGCCAGCACCGCAATCACCGGGGAGCTGTTTTTT.

The V call is TRBV6-6, the J call TRBJ1-6, with D hard to call. CDR1 is MNHNY and CDR2 is SVGAGI in the germline V gene (reference sequence). The V gene lost 0 bases and the J gene lost 6 bases, with 6 bases spanning the gap. This CDR3 is 14 amino acids long. The CDR3 region has the DNA TGTGCCAGCAGTTACTCGGATCTTAATTCACCCCTCCACTTT. As protein: CASSYSDLNSPLHF.

As DNA, the CDR3 is TGTGCCAGCAGTAGTAGCGGGAGTAAGACCCAGTACTTC. As protein: CASSSSGSKTQYF. This rearrangement joins TRBV12-3 or TRBV12-4 to TRBJ2-5; 9 bases are a match to TRBD2. This CDR3 is built from 13 residues. The V segment lost 5 bases and the J segment 6 bases; nucleotides outside the gene matches: 4.

The chain combines TRBV20-1 with TRBJ2-5, with a possible D match to TRBD1 (5 bases). The germline gives CDR1 DFQATT, CDR2 SNEGSKA (reference sequence). This CDR3 comprises 15 residues. Trimming shortened V by 2 bases and J by 7 bases, and 20 bases separated the two germline ends. CDR3 sequence reads: CSARPTASRWVTQYF. CDR3 DNA: TGCAGTGCTAGACCGACAGCTTCTCGCTGGGTGACCCAGTACTTC.

This clonotype was found a few times. The J gene is TRBJ2-1, the V gene TRBV10-3; D may be TRBD2 (5 bases). This CDR3 has 16 residues. V was clipped by 0 bases and J by 6 bases, with 15 bases between them. Germline CDR1 reads ENHRY; CDR2 reads SYGVKD. The CDR3 is CAISESASRFSNEQFF. The CDR3 nucleotides are TGTGCCATCAGTGAGTCGGCTAGCAGGTTTTCCAATGAGCAGTTCTTC.

V gene TRBV29-1 combines with J gene TRBJ1-2, with a weak D call TRBD1 (5 bases). From germline, CDR1 is SQVTM and CDR2 ANQGSEA. This CDR3 contains 14 residues. V lost 6 bases to trimming and J lost 4 bases, with 18 bases between them. The CDR3 reads CSVALGGVGYGYTF. In DNA form, the CDR3 reads TGCAGCGTGGCCCTAGGAGGGGTTGGCTATGGCTACACCTTC.

The chain has TRBV19 and TRBJ2-1, with 8 bases fitting TRBD2. CDR1 and CDR2 (germline): LNHDA, SQIVND (reference sequence). The V segment lost 10 bases and the J segment 6 bases; nucleotides outside the gene matches: 11. The CDR3 contains 14 residues. In DNA, the CDR3 is TGTGCCACCCGTAGCGGGAACAGGTTCAATGAGCAGTTCTTC. Translated: CATRSGNRFNEQFF.